These T cell receptor beta chains were read from a single sample in a study of CD8+CD57+ T cells in acquired aplastic anemia. A single record per CDR3 protein comes from TCRdb applying MiXCR to the reads. The repertoire holds some 170,000 distinct CDR3 sequences, about two thirds seen once, with 40% to 55% in the top ten. Sequenced sample: sorted CD4+, CD8+, or CD8+CD57+ T cells (not recorded which) from PBMCs. The receptors were gathered from a human donor with aplastic anemia. Each CDR3 is given with its conserved first and last residue. Each record gives: clone size, D gene, J gene, V gene, CDR3 protein, CDR3 DNA. The D gene is left open where the match is weak. A row's size may be missing; if present it is once, few, many or a size class.

clone size: NA; D gene: NA; J gene: TRBJ1-1; V gene: TRBV7-8; CDR3 protein: CASSLGRLAAYTEAFF; CDR3 DNA: TGTGCCAGCAGCTTAGGCCGTTTAGCGGCATACACTGAAGCTTTCTTT
clone size: NA; D gene: NA; J gene: TRBJ2-7; V gene: TRBV7-8; CDR3 protein: CASSLARVDYEQYF; CDR3 DNA: TGTGCCAGCAGCTTAGCCAGGGTTGACTACGAGCAGTACTTC
clone size: once; D gene: TRBD1; J gene: TRBJ2-7; V gene: TRBV7-2; CDR3 protein: CASSGGTGPNYEQYF; CDR3 DNA: TGTGCCAGCAGCGGGGGGACAGGGCCTAACTACGAGCAGTACTTC
clone size: NA; D gene: TRBD1; J gene: TRBJ1-6; V gene: TRBV2; CDR3 protein: CASSPRTGPSPLHF; CDR3 DNA: TGTGCCAGCAGCCCCCGGACAGGTCCTTCACCCCTCCACTTT
clone size: NA; D gene: NA; J gene: TRBJ1-5; V gene: TRBV10-3; CDR3 protein: CAISVGASNQPQHF; CDR3 DNA: TGTGCCATCAGTGTGGGGGCAAGCAATCAGCCCCAGCATTTT
clone size: NA; D gene: NA; J gene: TRBJ2-1; V gene: TRBV24-1; CDR3 protein: CATSDTNSNEQFF; CDR3 DNA: TGTGCCACCAGTGATACGAACTCGAATGAGCAGTTCTTC
clone size: NA; D gene: TRBD1; J gene: TRBJ1-1; V gene: TRBV5-1; CDR3 protein: CASSVQGAGPLNTEAFF; CDR3 DNA: TGCGCCAGCAGCGTACAGGGGGCCGGACCCCTGAACACTGAAGCTTTCTTT
clone size: NA; D gene: NA; J gene: TRBJ2-7; V gene: TRBV7-9; CDR3 protein: CASSLLDEQYF; CDR3 DNA: TGTGCCAGCAGCTTACTGGATGAGCAGTACTTC
clone size: NA; D gene: TRBD2; J gene: TRBJ2-2; V gene: TRBV2; CDR3 protein: CASSEGVAGGTGELFF; CDR3 DNA: TGTGCCAGCAGTGAAGGGGTAGCGGGGGGAACCGGGGAGCTGTTTTTT
clone size: NA; D gene: NA; J gene: TRBJ2-1; V gene: TRBV5-1; CDR3 protein: CASRSEAQGSYNEQFF; CDR3 DNA: TGCGCCAGCAGATCCGAAGCCCAGGGCTCTTACAATGAGCAGTTCTTC
clone size: NA; D gene: TRBD1; J gene: TRBJ2-3; V gene: TRBV7-3; CDR3 protein: CASSRDRVDQAQYF; CDR3 DNA: TGTGCCAGCAGCCGCGACAGGGTCGATCAAGCGCAGTATTTT
clone size: NA; D gene: TRBD1; J gene: TRBJ1-6; V gene: TRBV20-1; CDR3 protein: CSARQGGSDSPLHF; CDR3 DNA: TGCAGTGCTCGACAGGGCGGCTCGGACTCACCCCTCCACTTT
clone size: NA; D gene: NA; J gene: TRBJ1-2; V gene: TRBV10-3; CDR3 protein: CAISEAAIGYTF; CDR3 DNA: TGTGCCATCAGTGAGGCCGCGATTGGCTACACCTTC
clone size: NA; D gene: NA; J gene: TRBJ1-2; V gene: TRBV7-9; CDR3 protein: CASSTGENGYTF; CDR3 DNA: TGTGCCAGCAGCACTGGGGAAAATGGCTACACCTTC
clone size: NA; D gene: TRBD2; J gene: TRBJ2-2; V gene: TRBV24-1; CDR3 protein: CATSDLGASGGNTGELFF; CDR3 DNA: TGTGCCACCAGTGATTTGGGGGCTAGCGGGGGGAACACCGGGGAGCTGTTTTTT
clone size: NA; D gene: NA; J gene: TRBJ2-5; V gene: TRBV20-1; CDR3 protein: CSARDGAGLGETQYF; CDR3 DNA: TGCAGTGCTAGAGATGGGGCAGGGCTAGGGGAGACTCAGTACTTC
clone size: once; D gene: NA; J gene: TRBJ2-1; V gene: TRBV5-1; CDR3 protein: CASSLGAAVATEQFF; CDR3 DNA: TGCGCCAGCAGCTTGGGGGCAGCCGTAGCTACTGAGCAGTTCTTC
clone size: NA; D gene: NA; J gene: TRBJ2-2; V gene: TRBV10-1; CDR3 protein: CASSDGTQAGELFF; CDR3 DNA: TGCGCCAGCAGTGATGGGACACAGGCCGGGGAGCTGTTTTTT
clone size: NA; D gene: NA; J gene: TRBJ2-7; V gene: TRBV2; CDR3 protein: CASSEAGRGRSSYEQYF; CDR3 DNA: TGTGCCAGCAGTGAAGCGGGGCGGGGGCGTTCCTCCTACGAGCAGTACTTC
clone size: few; D gene: TRBD1; J gene: TRBJ2-7; V gene: TRBV24-1; CDR3 protein: CATSDPRDRGFNEQYF; CDR3 DNA: TGTGCCACCAGTGATCCCCGGGACAGGGGGTTTAACGAGCAGTACTTC
clone size: once; D gene: NA; J gene: TRBJ2-6; V gene: TRBV2; CDR3 protein: CASSELQDGANVLTF; CDR3 DNA: TGTGCCAGCAGCGAACTACAGGATGGGGCCAACGTCCTGACTTTC
clone size: NA; D gene: NA; J gene: TRBJ1-2; V gene: TRBV2; CDR3 protein: CASSEALQDSHHGYTF; CDR3 DNA: TGTGCCAGCAGTGAAGCCCTACAGGATAGTCATCATGGCTACACCTTC
clone size: few; D gene: NA; J gene: TRBJ1-2; V gene: TRBV20-1; CDR3 protein: CSARDGTGMGGYTF; CDR3 DNA: TGCAGTGCTAGAGACGGTACAGGAATGGGCGGCTACACCTTC
clone size: NA; D gene: TRBD1; J gene: TRBJ2-1; V gene: TRBV29-1; CDR3 protein: CSSRTGDDFNEQFF; CDR3 DNA: TGCAGCTCACGGACAGGGGACGATTTCAATGAGCAGTTCTTC
clone size: medium-sized; D gene: NA; J gene: TRBJ2-3; V gene: TRBV20-1; CDR3 protein: CSAPADGGVDTQYF; CDR3 DNA: TGCAGTGCCCCAGCTGACGGGGGAGTAGATACGCAGTATTTT
clone size: few; D gene: TRBD2; J gene: TRBJ2-3; V gene: TRBV20-1; CDR3 protein: CSAAPGGSTDTQYF; CDR3 DNA: TGCAGTGCAGCCCCGGGGGGAAGCACAGATACGCAGTATTTT
clone size: many; D gene: TRBD2; J gene: TRBJ2-2; V gene: TRBV3-1; CDR3 protein: CASSLGLADVPHGELFF; CDR3 DNA: TGTGCCAGCAGCCTGGGACTAGCGGACGTCCCCCACGGGGAGCTGTTTTTT
clone size: once; D gene: NA; J gene: TRBJ2-3; V gene: TRBV20-1; CDR3 protein: CSASPGTFTDTQYF; CDR3 DNA: TGCAGTGCTAGCCCAGGGACCTTCACAGATACGCAGTATTTT
clone size: NA; D gene: TRBD1; J gene: TRBJ2-5; V gene: TRBV2; CDR3 protein: CASSQGTAYEQETQYF; CDR3 DNA: TGTGCCAGCAGCCAGGGGACAGCCTATGAACAAGAGACCCAGTACTTC
clone size: few; D gene: NA; J gene: TRBJ1-1; V gene: TRBV20-1; CDR3 protein: CSARRGAGNTEAFF; CDR3 DNA: TGCAGTGCTAGGAGGGGGGCCGGGAACACTGAAGCTTTCTTT
clone size: NA; D gene: TRBD2; J gene: TRBJ2-2; V gene: TRBV2; CDR3 protein: CAISALAGLVIGELFF; CDR3 DNA: TGTGCCATCAGTGCCCTAGCGGGGCTTGTCATCGGGGAGCTGTTTTTT
clone size: NA; D gene: NA; J gene: TRBJ1-1; V gene: TRBV25-1; CDR3 protein: CASSDGGTEAFF; CDR3 DNA: TGTGCCAGCAGTGACGGAGGGACTGAAGCTTTCTTT
clone size: NA; D gene: TRBD2; J gene: TRBJ2-5; V gene: TRBV24-1; CDR3 protein: CATSEGLAGQETQYF; CDR3 DNA: TGTGCCACCAGTGAGGGGCTAGCGGGCCAAGAGACCCAGTACTTC
clone size: NA; D gene: NA; J gene: TRBJ2-5; V gene: TRBV7-8; CDR3 protein: CASTLRTRGGETQYF; CDR3 DNA: TGTGCCAGCACCCTCCGGACTAGAGGGGGAGAGACCCAGTACTTC
clone size: once; D gene: NA; J gene: TRBJ2-2; V gene: TRBV25-1; CDR3 protein: CASRGVGDTGELFF; CDR3 DNA: TGTGCCAGCAGGGGGGTGGGGGACACCGGGGAGCTGTTTTTT
clone size: NA; D gene: TRBD2; J gene: TRBJ2-2; V gene: TRBV7-6; CDR3 protein: CASSLKTSDTGELFF; CDR3 DNA: TGTGCCAGCAGCTTGAAGACTAGCGACACCGGGGAGCTGTTTTTT
clone size: NA; D gene: TRBD2; J gene: TRBJ2-7; V gene: TRBV15; CDR3 protein: CATSRDPTSGGERYF; CDR3 DNA: TGTGCCACCAGCAGAGATCCGACTAGCGGGGGCGAGCGGTACTTC
clone size: NA; D gene: TRBD1; J gene: TRBJ2-1; V gene: TRBV5-6; CDR3 protein: CASSPLTGTGIDNEQFF; CDR3 DNA: TGTGCCAGCAGCCCATTAACCGGGACAGGGATCGACAATGAGCAGTTCTTC
clone size: NA; D gene: TRBD1; J gene: TRBJ1-1; V gene: TRBV20-1; CDR3 protein: CSTTPSDRRGGAFF; CDR3 DNA: TGCAGTACAACGCCCTCGGACCGCAGGGGGGGAGCTTTCTTT
clone size: many; D gene: NA; J gene: TRBJ2-3; V gene: TRBV7-2; CDR3 protein: CASSQGRGWTDTQYF; CDR3 DNA: TGTGCCAGCAGCCAGGGGCGGGGTTGGACAGATACGCAGTATTTT
clone size: few; D gene: NA; J gene: TRBJ1-1; V gene: TRBV4-2; CDR3 protein: CASSQVEGATEAFF; CDR3 DNA: TGTGCCAGCAGCCAAGTTGAGGGTGCCACTGAAGCTTTCTTT
clone size: NA; D gene: TRBD2; J gene: TRBJ2-1; V gene: TRBV20-1; CDR3 protein: CSATELAGPYNEQFF; CDR3 DNA: TGCAGTGCTACGGAACTAGCGGGGCCTTACAATGAGCAGTTCTTC
clone size: NA; D gene: TRBD1; J gene: TRBJ1-5; V gene: TRBV7-2; CDR3 protein: CASSYWTGATFQPQHF; CDR3 DNA: TGTGCCAGCAGCTACTGGACAGGGGCGACATTTCAGCCCCAGCATTTT
clone size: NA; D gene: TRBD1; J gene: TRBJ1-1; V gene: TRBV7-9; CDR3 protein: CASSWYLTGDDTEAFF; CDR3 DNA: TGTGCCAGCAGCTGGTATCTGACAGGGGACGACACTGAAGCTTTCTTT
clone size: NA; D gene: TRBD2; J gene: TRBJ2-7; V gene: TRBV7-9; CDR3 protein: CASSLALAGELNEQYF; CDR3 DNA: TGTGCCAGCAGCTTAGCGCTAGCGGGAGAGTTGAACGAGCAGTACTTC
clone size: NA; D gene: NA; J gene: TRBJ2-3; V gene: TRBV5-1; CDR3 protein: CASSLWGTDTQYF; CDR3 DNA: TGCGCCAGCAGCTTGTGGGGCACAGATACGCAGTATTTT
clone size: NA; D gene: NA; J gene: TRBJ2-5; V gene: TRBV7-9; CDR3 protein: CASSWYQETQYF; CDR3 DNA: TGTGCCAGCAGCTGGTACCAAGAGACCCAGTACTTC
clone size: NA; D gene: NA; J gene: TRBJ2-7; V gene: TRBV20-1; CDR3 protein: CSAIAANEQYF; CDR3 DNA: TGCAGTGCTATAGCGGCAAACGAGCAGTACTTC
clone size: NA; D gene: TRBD2; J gene: TRBJ2-2; V gene: TRBV10-3; CDR3 protein: CAISEFPGGPSGELFF; CDR3 DNA: TGTGCCATCAGTGAGTTCCCGGGAGGGCCTTCCGGGGAGCTGTTTTTT
clone size: NA; D gene: NA; J gene: TRBJ2-5; V gene: TRBV5-1; CDR3 protein: CASSWRGQETQYF; CDR3 DNA: TGTGCCAGCAGCTGGAGGGGGCAAGAGACCCAGTACTTC
clone size: NA; D gene: NA; J gene: TRBJ1-6; V gene: TRBV5-1; CDR3 protein: CASSLDAGSSNSPLHF; CDR3 DNA: TGCGCCAGCAGCTTGGATGCAGGGTCAAGTAATTCACCCCTCCACTTT
clone size: NA; D gene: NA; J gene: TRBJ2-2; V gene: TRBV2; CDR3 protein: CASSLMRDDTGELFF; CDR3 DNA: TGTGCCAGCAGCTTAATGCGGGATGACACCGGGGAGCTGTTTTTT
clone size: few; D gene: NA; J gene: TRBJ2-7; V gene: TRBV2; CDR3 protein: CASSDAAGIPYEQYF; CDR3 DNA: TGTGCCAGCAGTGACGCGGCAGGGATCCCCTACGAGCAGTACTTC
clone size: NA; D gene: TRBD1; J gene: TRBJ2-2; V gene: TRBV10-3; CDR3 protein: CAISAGTAKSNTGELFF; CDR3 DNA: TGTGCCATCAGTGCCGGGACAGCCAAATCGAACACCGGGGAGCTGTTTTTT
clone size: NA; D gene: TRBD2; J gene: TRBJ2-7; V gene: TRBV20-1; CDR3 protein: CSARDASGRAAYF; CDR3 DNA: TGCAGTGCTAGAGATGCTAGCGGGAGGGCCGCGTACTTC